Each of the 5 T cell receptor beta chains below was sequenced from the same sample in a study of cytomegalovirus exposure and HLA in healthy donors listed by TCRdb under 2017. Libraries came from the immunoSEQ multiplex PCR assay. For the multiplex PCR, a mixture combining 60 forward primers for TCR Vbeta segments and 13 reverse primers for TCR Jbeta segments was used. The table comes from immuneACCESS by way of TCRdb, which keeps in-frame sequences with V and J called. Part of the clones is missing from these tables; in studies checked, under half for an unresolved V gene and the rest for unknown reasons. For this sample the table gives under 200,000 clones, of which approximately 84% were detected only once. About 0.4% of the sample comes from the top ten. Sequencing input: PBMCs. These receptors originate from a boy aged 2 to 10 in good health and CMV-seronegative.

The chain carries TRBV7-2 and TRBJ2-2, with 7 bases aligning to TRBD2. Losses at the gene ends were 1 base for V and 4 bases for J; bases not matched to a gene: 6. The CDR3 is made up of 16 amino acids. The germline V gene has CDR1 SGHTA and CDR2 FQGNSA. The CDR3: CASSLGGIAGTGELFF. For the CDR3, the DNA is TGTGCCAGCAGCTTAGGGGGTATAGCGGGCACCGGGGAGCTGTTTTTT.

The chain recombines TRBV15 with TRBJ1-1, with D uncertain. In germline, CDR1 is LNHNV, CDR2 YYDKDF (reference sequence). With 1 base removed from V and 6 bases from J, the gap between germline ends came to 9 bases. This CDR3 contains 13 residues. CDR3 sequence reads: CATSRGSGAEAFF. For the CDR3, the DNA is TGTGCCACCAGCAGAGGATCCGGGGCTGAAGCTTTCTTT.

The J gene is TRBJ2-3, the V gene TRBV19; D is perhaps TRBD1 (5 bases). Germline assignment: CDR1 LNHDA and CDR2 SQIVND (reference sequence). The CDR3 is 14 amino acids. Trimming cost V 5 bases and J 4 bases, with 13 bases left between them. Written as DNA, the CDR3 is TGTGCCAGTAGTGCGACAGTCCACCCAGATACGCAGTATTTT. Amino acid sequence: CASSATVHPDTQYF.

Notes on this clone: No DNA is shown, since the ends of the CDR3 on it are uncertain; the CDR3 is the one TCRdb lists. This sequence joins TRBV7-5 and TRBJ1-5; the D segment call TRBD1 is taken from the table without a DNA check. TRBV7-5 is a pseudogene locus. Ends included, the CDR3 has 15 residues. This CDR3 reads CVRSSVGQGNQPQHF.

This clone came up once. This chain links TRBV19 with TRBJ2-1; the match to TRBD2 covers 8 bases. The germline CDR1 and CDR2 sequences are LNHDA and SQIVND (reference sequence). The CDR3 is 15 residues long. The ends lost 2 bases at V and 6 bases at J; junction bases unmatched: 6. The CDR3 nucleotides are TGTGCCAGTAGTATACTAGCGGGCCACCCCAATGAGCAGTTCTTC. The encoded protein is CASSILAGHPNEQFF.